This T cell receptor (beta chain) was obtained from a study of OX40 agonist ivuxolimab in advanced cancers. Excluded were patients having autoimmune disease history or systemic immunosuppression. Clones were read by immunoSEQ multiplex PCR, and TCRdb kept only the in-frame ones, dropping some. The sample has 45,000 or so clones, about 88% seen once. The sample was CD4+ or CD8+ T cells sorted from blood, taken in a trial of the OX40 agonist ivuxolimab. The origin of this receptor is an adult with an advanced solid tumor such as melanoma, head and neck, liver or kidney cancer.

The DNA of the CDR3 is TGCAGCGTACTAGCGGGACCCCACAATGAGCAGTTCTTC. Translation: CSVLAGPHNEQFF. The V gene is TRBV29-1, the J gene TRBJ2-1, with 10 bases matching TRBD2. The trim removed 6 bases at V and 5 bases at J, leaving 4 bases unmatched. The CDR3 length is 13 residues. Germline lookup yields CDR1 SQVTM and CDR2 ANQGSEA.